This T cell receptor beta chain appears in the sequencing data of a study of blood T cell repertoires in COVID-19. Study in general: From the United States, Italy and Spain came samples of acute and convalescent COVID-19. In each case, the material was cDNA or gDNA derived from T cells, B-cell-depleted T cells, or PBMCs.

As processed by the authors: Amplifying reference gene primers gave estimates of nucleated cell counts. Profiled with immunoSEQ multiplex PCR; TCRdb holds only in-frame clones, not every one. V and J calls and clone size are those listed in that table; D and trimming were worked out from the DNA. This table has about 410,000 clones, about 88% appearing once. V dropped 0 bases and J dropped 10 bases, with 12 bases sitting between them. The CDR3 has 13 residues. During active infection, Seattle patients enrolled and were then monitored through disease. V gene TRBV12-3 or TRBV12-4 combines with J gene TRBJ1-1; D ambiguous. The sequence derives from a woman between 40 and 50 years old with COVID-19, enrolled during active disease. Sequencing was performed on peripheral blood. The chain's CDR3 is CASSLARRSTAFF. For the CDR3, the DNA is TGTGCCAGCAGTTTAGCGAGGCGGAGTACAGCTTTCTTT.